This T cell receptor (beta chain) was identified during a study of blood T cells in healthy people across ages. Germline lookup yields CDR1 SGHTA and CDR2 FQGNSA. The CDR3 has 13 amino acids. Trimming took 5 bases from V and 6 from J, leaving 13 bases between them. A second PCR, run for about 7 to 11 cycles, used a sample-barcoded 5' primer plus a J-beta primer mix. TCRdb re-analysed the 5' RACE reads in MiXCR, keeping a single row per CDR3 protein. The sample has 750,000 to 1,000,000 distinct CDR3 sequences; approximately 32% are singletons. The same data also contributed to another study, on T cells of mothers and their children. From that report: Whether related or unrelated, pairs show similar shaping of TCR recombination output by thymic selection.

Material: blood. This TCR was recovered from a woman aged 40 to 55 in good health. The J gene is TRBJ1-2, the V gene TRBV7-2; D is undetermined. The CDR3 protein is CASSLGSPDGYTF. CDR3 nucleotide sequence: TGTGCCAGCAGCCTAGGGAGCCCGGATGGCTACACCTTC.